A selection of T cell receptor beta chains follows, all from one sample in a study of T-cell reconstitution after alpha-beta-depleted transplantation in children. TCRdb processed the PCR reads anew with MiXCR; each CDR3 protein has one entry. The data contain around 270,000 distinct CDR3 sequences, around 9.1% of them seen just once; the ten biggest clones take up 7.5%. The sample in question was PBMCs, obtained before TCRalphabeta/CD19-depleted stem cell transplant. The origin of the receptors is a boy in the first two years of life with acute myeloid leukemia, due to receive a stem cell transplant. The CDR3 runs from the conserved cysteine through the conserved F or W. The D gene is left open where the match is weak. Rows give clone size only sometimes, using once, few, many, or a class for an expanded clone.

TRBV6-5	11	TRBJ1-3	-	many	TGTGCCAGCACCTCTGGAAACACCATATATTTT	CASTSGNTIYF
TRBV10-3	15	TRBJ1-2	-	many	TGTGCCATCAGTGACCCCGGGACAACTAACTATGGCTACACCTTC	CAISDPGTTNYGYTF
TRBV29-1	13	TRBJ2-7	-	-	TGCAGCGTTGTGAGGGGAGCTAACTACGAGCAGTACTTC	CSVVRGANYEQYF
TRBV7-2	14	TRBJ2-7	TRBD1	many	TGTGCCAGCAGCGGCCACAGGGGGCGGGGAGAGCAGTACTTC	CASSGHRGRGEQYF
TRBV11-2	11	TRBJ2-5	-	many	TGTGCCAGCAGCTTAGTTCAGACCCAGTACTTC	CASSLVQTQYF
TRBV28	15	TRBJ1-2	-	few	TGTGCCAGCAGTTTAACCCAGACAGGAAACTATGGCTACACCTTC	CASSLTQTGNYGYTF
TRBV7-2	13	TRBJ1-1	-	many	TGTGCCAGCAGCTTTACAGAGAACACTGAAGCTTTCTTT	CASSFTENTEAFF
TRBV30	13	TRBJ1-2	-	many	TGTGCCGGGGTACAGGGAGCTAACTATGGCTACACCTTC	CAGVQGANYGYTF
TRBV9	14	TRBJ2-1	TRBD2	-	TGTGCCAGCAGCGACGGGACTATCCGGAATGAGCAGTTCTTC	CASSDGTIRNEQFF
TRBV4-3	15	TRBJ2-5	TRBD1	-	TGCGCCAGCAGCCACAATACCGGGACAGGGGAGACCCAGTACTTC	CASSHNTGTGETQYF
TRBV5-1	15	TRBJ1-1	-	many	TGCGCCAGCAGACTTCAAGCGACCCAGAACACTGAAGCTTTCTTT	CASRLQATQNTEAFF
TRBV2	15	TRBJ2-7	-	many	TGTGCCAGCAGTCTTGGCGGTCTTCTCGCCCTCGAGCAGTACTTC	CASSLGGLLALEQYF
TRBV5-1	16	TRBJ2-3	TRBD2	few	TGCGCCAGCAGCGGACCGACTAGCGGGGTCGTAGATACGCAGTATTTT	CASSGPTSGVVDTQYF
TRBV7-2	18	TRBJ2-3	TRBD2	-	TGTGCCAGCAGCTTATGGCTAGCGGGGGGGCCGAGGACAGATACGCAGTATTTT	CASSLWLAGGPRTDTQYF
TRBV20-1	13	TRBJ1-1	TRBD1	many	TGCAGTGGTCAGGGGGGAATGAACACTGAAGCTTTCTTT	CSGQGGMNTEAFF
TRBV20-1	12	TRBJ1-6	-	many	TGCAGTGGCAGGGGTGGTAATTCACCCCTCCACTTT	CSGRGGNSPLHF
TRBV7-9	16	TRBJ2-1	TRBD2	many	TGTGCCAGCAGCTCCCTAGCGGGAAGCTCCTACAATGAGCAGTTCTTC	CASSSLAGSSYNEQFF
TRBV5-1	16	TRBJ2-5	-	-	TGCGCCAGCAGCTATTCGATAAAGGGGGTTTTGGACACCCAGTACTTC	CASSYSIKGVLDTQYF
TRBV28	12	TRBJ2-5	-	many	TGTGCCAGCAGTACCAGGGAAGAGACCCAGTACTTC	CASSTREETQYF
TRBV20-1	14	TRBJ2-7	-	many	TGCAGTGCTAGGCCCGGCTCGAGCTCCTACGAGCAGTACTTC	CSARPGSSSYEQYF
TRBV18	19	TRBJ1-3	-	many	TGTGCCAGCTCACCCCCCGGGACACCAAGGGCGCGCTCTGGAAACACCATATATTTT	CASSPPGTPRARSGNTIYF
TRBV6-2/TRBV6-3	15	TRBJ2-1	TRBD1	many	TGTGCCAGCGTCGGGACAGGGATCTTTGTAAATGAGCAGTTCTTC	CASVGTGIFVNEQFF
TRBV2	14	TRBJ2-5	TRBD2	few	TGTGCCAGCGATATCGGGACTACGTGGGAGACCCAGTACTTC	CASDIGTTWETQYF
TRBV28	16	TRBJ2-5	-	many	TGTGCCAGCAGTTTCGGACCGACCCCCAGCGGGGAGACCCAGTACTTC	CASSFGPTPSGETQYF
TRBV7-3	14	TRBJ2-7	-	many	TGTGCCAGCAGCCCAGAGGGGGGTTTCGGGGAGCAGTACTTC	CASSPEGGFGEQYF
TRBV3-1	14	TRBJ2-7	-	many	TGTGCCAGCAGCCAAGGAGGGATGGTCTACGAGCAGTACTTC	CASSQGGMVYEQYF
TRBV24-1	15	TRBJ2-1	-	many	TGTGCCACCAGTGATTTGGGGCAGGGTGCGGATGAGCAGTTCTTC	CATSDLGQGADEQFF
TRBV5-1	15	TRBJ2-2	TRBD2	many	TGCGCCAGTAAAGGTCCTAGCGGGAACACCGGGGAGCTGTTTTTT	CASKGPSGNTGELFF
TRBV5-1	16	TRBJ2-5	TRBD1	-	TGCGCCAGCAGCCTTGGTGGACAGGGGACCGGAGAGACCCAGTACTTC	CASSLGGQGTGETQYF
TRBV2	22	TRBJ1-5	-	few	TGTGCCAGCAGTGAAAAACCTATCGGGGGAGGGAGAAGGGGACTGAAATTTCAGCCCCAGCATTTT	CASSEKPIGGGRRGLKFQPQHF
TRBV5-1	16	TRBJ2-5	TRBD1	many	TGCGCCAGCAGCCCCTCGACGACAGGGGCGAGGGAGACCCAGTACTTC	CASSPSTTGARETQYF
TRBV6-2/TRBV6-3	15	TRBJ2-1	-	many	TGTGCCAGCAGTTACACCAGGGACTCCTACAATGAGCAGTTCTTC	CASSYTRDSYNEQFF
TRBV5-1	13	TRBJ1-4	-	-	TGCGCCAGCAGCTTGGCAGCTAATGAAAAACTGTTTTTT	CASSLAANEKLFF